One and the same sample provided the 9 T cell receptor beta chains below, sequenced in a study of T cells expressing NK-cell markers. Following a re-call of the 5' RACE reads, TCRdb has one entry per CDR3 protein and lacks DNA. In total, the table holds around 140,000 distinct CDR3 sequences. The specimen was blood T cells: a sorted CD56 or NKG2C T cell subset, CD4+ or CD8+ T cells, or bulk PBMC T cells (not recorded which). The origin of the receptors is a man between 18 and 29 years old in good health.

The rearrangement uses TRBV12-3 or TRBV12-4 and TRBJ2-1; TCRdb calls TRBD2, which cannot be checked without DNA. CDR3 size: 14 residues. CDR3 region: CASSLERRYNEQFF.

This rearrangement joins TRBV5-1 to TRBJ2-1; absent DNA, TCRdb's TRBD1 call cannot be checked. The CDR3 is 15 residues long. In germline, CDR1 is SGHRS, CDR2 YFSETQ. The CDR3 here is CASSLGAPRGNEQFF.

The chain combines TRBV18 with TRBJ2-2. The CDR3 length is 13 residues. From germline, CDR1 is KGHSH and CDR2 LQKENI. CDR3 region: CASTPLGAGELFF.

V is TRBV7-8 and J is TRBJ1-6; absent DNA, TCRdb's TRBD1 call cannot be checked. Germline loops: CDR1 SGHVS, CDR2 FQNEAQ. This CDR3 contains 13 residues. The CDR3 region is CASSPPGRSPLHF.

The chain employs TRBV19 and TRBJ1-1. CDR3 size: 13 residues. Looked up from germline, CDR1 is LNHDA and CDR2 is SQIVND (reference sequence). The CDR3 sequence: CASSGESVPEAFF.

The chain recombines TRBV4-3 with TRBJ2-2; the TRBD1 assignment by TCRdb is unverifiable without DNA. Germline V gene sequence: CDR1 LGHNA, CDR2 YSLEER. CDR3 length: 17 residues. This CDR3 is CASSPGTGTANTGELFF.

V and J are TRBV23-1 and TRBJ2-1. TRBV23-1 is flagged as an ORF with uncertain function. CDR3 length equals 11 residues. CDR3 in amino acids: CASTKVVEQFF.

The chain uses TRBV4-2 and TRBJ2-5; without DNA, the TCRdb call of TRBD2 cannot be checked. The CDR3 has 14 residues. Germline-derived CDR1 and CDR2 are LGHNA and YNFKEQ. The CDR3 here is CASSRAGGEETQYF.

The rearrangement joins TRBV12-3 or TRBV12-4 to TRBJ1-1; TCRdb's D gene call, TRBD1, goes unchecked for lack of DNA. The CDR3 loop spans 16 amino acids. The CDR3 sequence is CASSPRTGGMNTEAFF.